These 24 T cell receptor beta chains were sequenced from one sample in a study of blood T cell repertoires in COVID-19. The table came from immunoSEQ multiplex PCR; TCRdb's copy has only in-frame clones and leaves some out. The sample lists 250,000 to 300,000 clones, 82% seen once, with about 5% in the top ten. The sequencing input was PBMCs or T cells enriched from blood (not recorded which). These receptors were collected from a middle-aged man who had been exposed to COVID-19.

This sequence joins TRBV4-1 and TRBJ1-5, with no clear D. Germline assignment: CDR1 MGHRA and CDR2 YSYEKL. V dropped 1 base and J dropped 6 bases, with 7 bases sitting between them. The CDR3 consists of 13 residues. Here the CDR3 reads CASSQGLRQPQHF. The CDR3 DNA is TGCGCCAGCAGCCAAGGTTTGCGTCAGCCCCAGCATTTT.

The chain joins TRBV4-2 to TRBJ2-1; no reliable D call. The CDR3 sequence is 16 residues long. Trimming pared 0 bases from V and 1 base from J, leaving 10 bases between. Germline values: CDR1 LGHNA, CDR2 YNFKEQ. CDR3 coding DNA: TGTGCCAGCAGCCAAGACCCAGCTAGATCCTACAATGAGCAGTTCTTC. As protein: CASSQDPARSYNEQFF.

Only a few counts were recorded for this clone. This chain connects TRBV5-1 to TRBJ2-7; D remains ambiguous. The CDR3 length is 18 residues. Trimming left V 2 bases short and J 0 bases short, with 21 bases between. CDR1 and CDR2 from the germline V gene are SGHRS and YFSETQ. DNA for the CDR3: TGCGCCAGCAGCTTACGCAGCCGCACAGCCCTCAGCTCCTACGAGCAGTACTTC. Protein: CASSLRSRTALSSYEQYF.

The J gene is TRBJ2-5, the V gene TRBV19; D is ambiguous. Trimming removed 3 bases from V and 3 bases from J, with 8 bases in between. The CDR3 runs to 13 residues. Germline V gives CDR1 LNHDA, CDR2 SQIVND (reference sequence). Written as DNA, the CDR3 is TGTGCCAGTAGTATCTTTATTGAAGAGACCCAGTACTTC. Translation gives CASSIFIEETQYF.

The chain links TRBV5-5 to TRBJ1-1; D gene unclear. Trimming pared 2 bases from V and 3 bases from J, leaving 8 bases between. CDR1 and CDR2 from the germline V gene are SGHKS and YYEKEE (reference sequence). CDR3 size: 13 residues. CDR3 sequence: CASSFSSDTEAFF. The CDR3 bases are TGTGCCAGCAGCTTTTCATCGGACACTGAAGCTTTCTTT.

This sequence joins TRBV24-1 and TRBJ2-1; 7 bases match TRBD1. J was trimmed by 7 bases and V by 1 base; bases with no gene match: 6. Germline V CDR1 and CDR2: KGHDR, SFDVKD. The CDR3 is 15 amino acids. The DNA for the CDR3 is TGTGCCACCAGTGATTTCGGACAGGCGTGGAATGAGCAGTTCTTC. Residues: CATSDFGQAWNEQFF.

The chain recombines TRBV12-3 or TRBV12-4 with TRBJ2-7, with D unclear. The germline V and J ends were trimmed by 7 bases and 2 bases, with 6 bases remaining between them. This CDR3 comprises 11 residues. The CDR3 DNA follows: TGTGCCAGCAAGCAAACCTACGAGCAGTACTTC. Its translation is CASKQTYEQYF.

This clone appeared a few times. V usage is TRBV19 and J usage is TRBJ1-5; D unresolved. Germline lookup yields CDR1 LNHDA and CDR2 SQIVND (reference sequence). The V end was cut by 7 bases, the J end by 7 bases, with 17 bases between. CDR3 length: 14 residues. In DNA, the CDR3 is TGTGCCAGTACCCTAGTGGGAGGTGGACAGCCCCAGCATTTT. Translation gives CASTLVGGGQPQHF.

In this sample, this clone turned up a few times. The CDR3 is CASSDGVGRTQYF. The CDR3 DNA reads TGCGCCAGCAGTGATGGGGTAGGGAGGACCCAGTACTTC. The genes are TRBV10-1 and TRBJ2-5; D perhaps matches TRBD2 (5 bases). The germline V and J ends were trimmed by 3 bases and 7 bases, with 12 bases remaining between them. Germline lookup yields CDR1 WNHNN and CDR2 SYGVQD (reference sequence). The CDR3 length is 13 residues.

This chain links TRBV2 with TRBJ1-1; D may be TRBD1 (6 bases). The CDR3 sequence is 13 residues long. V lost 7 bases and J 9 bases, leaving 18 bases between the germline ends. Looked up from germline, CDR1 is SNHLY and CDR2 is FYNNEI. This chain's CDR3 is CASMRGGSPQAFF. The CDR3 DNA sequence: TGTGCCAGCATGAGGGGGGGATCCCCACAAGCTTTCTTT.

The rearrangement joins TRBV4-1 to TRBJ1-2, with TRBD1 matching 8 bases. This CDR3 spans 14 amino acids. Germline V gene sequence: CDR1 MGHRA, CDR2 YSYEKL. The trim removed 6 bases at V and 6 bases at J, leaving 9 bases unmatched. CDR3 protein: CASRNTGTGDGYTF. The CDR3 bases are TGCGCCAGCAGAAATACCGGGACAGGTGATGGCTACACCTTC.

V and J are TRBV12-5 and TRBJ2-1; 11 bases match TRBD2. V lost 6 bases, J lost 10 bases, and 8 bases stayed unmatched. The germline V gene encodes CDR1 LGHNT and CDR2 FRNRAP. The CDR3 is made up of 14 amino acids. The CDR3 nucleotides are TGTGCTAGTGGCGTAGCGGGAGGGCCTCGGGAGCAGTTCTTC. This sequence encodes CASGVAGGPREQFF.

This clone occurred many times. The chain links TRBV3-1 (or the pseudogene TRBV3-2) to TRBJ1-1, with 8 bases aligning to TRBD1. This CDR3 is 17 amino acids long. The germline V gene has CDR1 LGHDT and CDR2 YNNKEL (reference sequence). Germline trimming cut 3 bases from V and 6 bases from J; bases unmatched to any gene: 15. The CDR3 here is CASSHGPGQVVLAEAFF. The CDR3 coding sequence is TGTGCCAGCAGCCACGGACCGGGACAGGTAGTGTTGGCTGAAGCTTTCTTT.

The chain uses TRBV5-1 and TRBJ1-1, with TRBD1 matching over 9 bases. The V segment lost 4 bases and the J segment 11 bases; nucleotides outside the gene matches: 18. The CDR3 is 16 residues long. In germline, CDR1 is SGHRS, CDR2 YFSETQ. The CDR3 DNA reads as TGCGCCAGCAGCGGCTTGTTGGACAGGGGCCGATATGGGGCTTTCTTT. Its translation: CASSGLLDRGRYGAFF.

The chain has TRBV2 and TRBJ1-5, with 8 positions matching TRBD1. The CDR3 sequence is 14 residues long. The germline gives CDR1 SNHLY, CDR2 FYNNEI. The V and J ends lost 7 bases and 7 bases, in that order; junction bases with no gene match: 9. The CDR3 nucleotides are TGTGCCAGCACGTACAGGGGGAGTCGGCAGCCCCAGCATTTT. As protein: CASTYRGSRQPQHF.

CDR3 residues: CASSSGGTNEKLFF. In DNA, the CDR3 is TGTGCCAGTAGTAGCGGGGGAACTAATGAAAAACTGTTTTTT. The chain is built from TRBV19 and TRBJ1-4, with D tentatively TRBD1 (5 bases). Germline CDR1 reads LNHDA; CDR2 reads SQIVND (reference sequence). The CDR3 consists of 14 residues. Trimming stripped 4 bases from V and 1 base from J, with 7 bases between.

This chain joins TRBV12-5 and TRBJ1-1, with 7 nucleotides matching TRBD1. The germline V gene encodes CDR1 LGHNT and CDR2 FRNRAP. Losses at the gene ends were 5 bases for V and 10 bases for J; bases not matched to a gene: 10. The CDR3 runs 13 residues. CDR3: CASGRGTALGAFF. For the CDR3, the DNA is TGTGCTAGTGGTAGGGGGACAGCCCTTGGAGCTTTCTTT.

The J gene is TRBJ1-4, the V gene TRBV19; 9 bases are shared with TRBD1. The CDR3 runs to 15 residues. V dropped 4 bases and J dropped 6; count of bases not matched to a gene: 6. Germline-derived CDR1 and CDR2 are LNHDA and SQIVND (reference sequence). CDR3 residues: CASSKGQGKYEKLFF. The CDR3 DNA follows: TGTGCCAGTAGTAAGGGACAGGGAAAATATGAAAAACTGTTTTTT.

This chain joins TRBV6-5 and TRBJ1-6; no definite D call. Looked up from germline, CDR1 is MNHEY and CDR2 is SVGAGI. V was cut by 5 bases and J by 8 bases, with 7 bases left in between. The CDR3 spans 12 residues. CDR3 nucleotides: TGTGCCAGCAGTACCCGGGATTCACCCCTCCACTTT. As protein: CASSTRDSPLHF.

V usage is TRBV11-2 and J usage is TRBJ2-7; TRBD1 aligns across 9 bases. CDR1 and CDR2 (germline): SGHAT, FQNNGV. This CDR3 region has 13 residues. Trimming removed 6 bases from V and 2 bases from J; junction bases left unmatched: 2. Written as DNA, the CDR3 is TGTGCCAGCAGGAGACAGGGGGCCTACGAGCAGTACTTC. Translated: CASRRQGAYEQYF. The whole variable domain, filled in from reference TRBV11-2 and TRBJ2-7, reads EAGVAQSPRYKIIEKRQSVAFWCNPISGHATLYWYQQILGQGPKLLIQFQNNGVVDDSQLPKDRFSAERLKGVDSTLKIQPAKLEDSAVYLCASRRQGAYEQYFGPGTRLTVT.

The chain links TRBV2 to TRBJ1-2, with D possibly TRBD1 on 6 matching bases. This CDR3 comprises 13 residues. Trimming shortened V by 5 bases and J by 7 bases, and 14 bases separated the two germline ends. Germline V gene sequence: CDR1 SNHLY, CDR2 FYNNEI. The CDR3 is CASSPWGLGGYTF. The CDR3, as DNA: TGTGCCAGCAGTCCTTGGGGGCTGGGTGGCTACACCTTC.

This sequence joins TRBV19 and TRBJ2-3, with D unclear. V was clipped by 6 bases and J by 0 bases, with 10 bases between them. Germline lookup yields CDR1 LNHDA and CDR2 SQIVND (reference sequence). The CDR3 has 14 residues. CDR3: CASSVRLSTDTQYF. The CDR3 region has the DNA TGTGCCAGTAGCGTGAGGTTAAGCACAGATACGCAGTATTTT.

The chain employs TRBV5-4 and TRBJ2-1; the match to TRBD2 covers 7 bases. The V gene's germline CDR1 is SGHNT and CDR2 YYREEE (reference sequence). With 0 bases clipped from V and 9 bases from J, the junction kept 3 bases outside the gene matches. CDR3 size: 13 residues. CDR3 in DNA: TGTGCCAGCAGCTTGGACGGGAGGCGTGAGCAGTTCTTC. Translated: CASSLDGRREQFF.

A few counts support this clone. The rearrangement links TRBV12-3 or TRBV12-4 to TRBJ1-5; D remains unclear. V was trimmed by 5 bases and J by 7 bases, leaving 9 bases between them. There are 12 residues in the CDR3. This CDR3 is CASSRTYQPQHF. The DNA of the CDR3 is TGTGCCAGCAGTCGAACATACCAGCCCCAGCATTTT.